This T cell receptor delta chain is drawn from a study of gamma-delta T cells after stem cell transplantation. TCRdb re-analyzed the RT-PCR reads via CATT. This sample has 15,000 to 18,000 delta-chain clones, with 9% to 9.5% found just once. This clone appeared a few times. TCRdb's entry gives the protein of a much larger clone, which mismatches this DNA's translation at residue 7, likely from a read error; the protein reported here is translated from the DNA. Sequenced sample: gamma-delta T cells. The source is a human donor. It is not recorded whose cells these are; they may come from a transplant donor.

CDR3 region: CACDTIVSRPVDKLIF. CDR3 DNA: TGTGCCTGTGACACGATTGTGTCCCGACCGGTCGATAAACTCATCTTT. This sequence joins TRDV2 and TRDJ1; D is unresolved. V was clipped by 1 base and J by 4 bases, with 18 bases between them. The CDR3 totals 16 residues. CDR1 is GEAIGNYY, CDR2 EKD, per germline.